The rows below give T cell receptor beta chains drawn from one sample of a study of blood T cell repertoires in COVID-19. Using immunoSEQ multiplex PCR, the repertoire was profiled, and TCRdb retains in-frame clones only, with some absent. Here the sample spans around 270,000 clones, around 82% being singletons. The material sequenced was peripheral blood. These receptors were collected from a person between 65 and 79 years old with COVID-19, enrolled during active disease. CDR3s include the opening cysteine and the closing phenylalanine or tryptophan. D genes are given only for firm matches. Some rows have no size entry. The others give once, few or many, or a class for an expanded clone.

V	size	D	J	CDR3	DNA
TRBV2	-	-	TRBJ2-3	CASRFADFGHTDTQYF	TGTGCCAGCCGATTTGCTGACTTCGGCCACACAGATACGCAGTATTTT
TRBV6-2/TRBV6-3	-	TRBD2	TRBJ2-3	CASSGRGPTDTQYF	TGTGCCAGCAGTGGGAGGGGCCCCACAGATACGCAGTATTTT
TRBV19	once	-	TRBJ2-7	CASRVDRNPTYEQYF	TGTGCCAGTAGGGTCGACAGAAATCCTACCTACGAGCAGTACTTC
TRBV4-1	-	-	TRBJ2-5	CASSKTGEGWQYF	TGCGCCAGCAGCAAGACTGGTGAGGGATGGCAGTACTTC
TRBV4-1	-	TRBD2	TRBJ2-5	CASSQETFKLAGDQETQYF	TGCGCCAGCAGCCAAGAAACGTTTAAGCTAGCGGGGGACCAAGAGACCCAGTACTTC
TRBV4-2	-	-	TRBJ2-5	CASSLRLAAQETQYF	TGTGCCAGCAGCCTTAGGTTAGCGGCGCAAGAGACCCAGTACTTC
TRBV7-3	-	-	TRBJ2-2	CASSLTPAGISNTGELFF	TGTGCCAGCAGCTTAACGCCCGCGGGGATCTCGAACACCGGGGAGCTGTTTTTT
TRBV19	-	TRBD1	TRBJ2-7	CASSIVSGGNEQYF	TGTGCCAGTAGTATAGTTTCAGGGGGCAACGAGCAGTACTTC
TRBV27	-	TRBD1	TRBJ1-5	CASSPSTGGSSQHF	TGTGCCAGCAGCCCGTCGACAGGGGGTTCGTCCCAGCATTTT
TRBV7-2	-	TRBD2	TRBJ2-3	CASSPSLAGGRGSQYF	TGTGCCAGCAGCCCTAGTCTAGCGGGGGGGAGAGGTTCGCAGTATTTT
TRBV28	-	TRBD1	TRBJ1-5	CASSLMDRGGQPQHF	TGTGCCAGCAGTTTGATGGACAGGGGAGGGCAGCCCCAGCATTTT
TRBV6-5	-	-	TRBJ2-5	CASRAVQETQYF	TGTGCCAGCAGGGCGGTCCAAGAGACCCAGTACTTC
TRBV28	-	-	TRBJ2-1	CASSLRGAVSYNEQFF	TGTGCCAGCAGTCTACGGGGGGCAGTCTCCTACAATGAGCAGTTCTTC
TRBV3-1/TRBV3-2	-	-	TRBJ1-3	CASSQDSGPGGNTIYF	TGTGCCAGCAGCCAAGATTCGGGTCCCGGTGGAAACACCATATATTTT
TRBV21-1	-	-	TRBJ1-2	CASSILTEPGQGIFGYGYTF	TGTGCCAGCAGCATCCTGACGGAACCGGGACAGGGGATCTTCGGCTATGGCTACACCTTC
TRBV6-1	few	TRBD1	TRBJ2-7	CASSEPGQGRSYEQYF	TGTGCCAGCAGTGAGCCGGGACAGGGACGGTCCTACGAGCAGTACTTC